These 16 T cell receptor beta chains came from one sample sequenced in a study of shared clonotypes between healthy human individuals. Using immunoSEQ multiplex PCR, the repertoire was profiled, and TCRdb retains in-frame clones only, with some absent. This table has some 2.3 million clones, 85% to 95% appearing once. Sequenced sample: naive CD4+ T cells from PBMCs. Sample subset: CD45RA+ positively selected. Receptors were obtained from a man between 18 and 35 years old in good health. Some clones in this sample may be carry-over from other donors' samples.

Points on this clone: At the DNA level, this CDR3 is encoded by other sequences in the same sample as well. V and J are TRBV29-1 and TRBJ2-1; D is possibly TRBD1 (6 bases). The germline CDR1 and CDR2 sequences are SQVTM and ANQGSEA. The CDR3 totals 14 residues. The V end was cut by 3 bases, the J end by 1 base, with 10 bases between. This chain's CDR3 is CSVEGQGSYNEQFF. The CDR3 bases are TGCAGCGTTGAGGGTCAGGGGTCCTACAATGAGCAGTTCTTC.

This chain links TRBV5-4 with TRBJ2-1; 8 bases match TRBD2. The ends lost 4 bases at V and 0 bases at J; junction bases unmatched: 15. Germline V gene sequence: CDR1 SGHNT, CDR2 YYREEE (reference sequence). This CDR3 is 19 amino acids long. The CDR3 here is CASSPRTSSLGNSYNEQFF. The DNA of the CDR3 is TGTGCCAGCAGCCCCAGGACTAGCTCCCTCGGGAACTCCTACAATGAGCAGTTCTTC.

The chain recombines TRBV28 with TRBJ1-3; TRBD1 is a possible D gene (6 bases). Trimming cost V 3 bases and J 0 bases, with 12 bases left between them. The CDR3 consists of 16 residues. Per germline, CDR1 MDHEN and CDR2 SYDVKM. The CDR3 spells CASSFFQGTSGNTIYF. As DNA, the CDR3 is TGTGCCAGCAGTTTCTTCCAGGGGACCTCTGGAAACACCATATATTTT.

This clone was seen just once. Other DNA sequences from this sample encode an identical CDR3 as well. The CDR3 sequence is CASSSGPNNEQFF. DNA of the CDR3: TGTGCCAGCAGCTCGGGACCAAACAATGAGCAGTTCTTC. The chain couples TRBV7-3 to TRBJ2-1; D could derive from TRBD1 or TRBD2 (5 bases each). Trimming removed 4 bases from V and 5 bases from J, with 9 bases in between. Germline assignment: CDR1 SGHTA and CDR2 FQGTGA. The CDR3 runs to 13 residues.

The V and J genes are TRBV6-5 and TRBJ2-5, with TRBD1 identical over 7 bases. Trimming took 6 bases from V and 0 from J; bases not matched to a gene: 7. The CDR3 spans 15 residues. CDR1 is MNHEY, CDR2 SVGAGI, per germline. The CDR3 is CASSPGQTYQETQYF. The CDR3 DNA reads TGTGCCAGCAGCCCGGGACAGACGTACCAAGAGACCCAGTACTTC.

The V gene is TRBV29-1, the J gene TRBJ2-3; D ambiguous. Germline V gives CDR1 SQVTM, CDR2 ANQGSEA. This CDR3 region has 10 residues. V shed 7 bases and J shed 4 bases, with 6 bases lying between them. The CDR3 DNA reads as TGCAGCGCGACCCCAGATACGCAGTATTTT. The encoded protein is CSATPDTQYF.

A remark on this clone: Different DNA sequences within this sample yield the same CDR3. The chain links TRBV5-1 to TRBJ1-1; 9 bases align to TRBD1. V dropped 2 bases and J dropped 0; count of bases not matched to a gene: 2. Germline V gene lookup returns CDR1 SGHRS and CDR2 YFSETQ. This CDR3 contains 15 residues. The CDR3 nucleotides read TGCGCCAGCAGCTTACAGGGGGCGGTGAACACTGAAGCTTTCTTT. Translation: CASSLQGAVNTEAFF.

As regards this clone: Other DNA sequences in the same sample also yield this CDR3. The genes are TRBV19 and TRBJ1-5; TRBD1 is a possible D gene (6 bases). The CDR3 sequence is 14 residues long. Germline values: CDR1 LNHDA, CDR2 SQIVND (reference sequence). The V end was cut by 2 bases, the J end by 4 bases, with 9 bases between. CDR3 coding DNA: TGTGCCAGTAGTATATCCAGGGGAAATCAGCCCCAGCATTTT. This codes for CASSISRGNQPQHF.

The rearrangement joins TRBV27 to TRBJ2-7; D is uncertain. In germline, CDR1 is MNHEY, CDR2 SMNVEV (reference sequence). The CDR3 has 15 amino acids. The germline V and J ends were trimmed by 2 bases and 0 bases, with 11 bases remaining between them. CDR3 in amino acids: CASSLKARFSYEQYF. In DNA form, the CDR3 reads TGTGCCAGCAGTTTAAAAGCGAGGTTCTCCTACGAGCAGTACTTC.

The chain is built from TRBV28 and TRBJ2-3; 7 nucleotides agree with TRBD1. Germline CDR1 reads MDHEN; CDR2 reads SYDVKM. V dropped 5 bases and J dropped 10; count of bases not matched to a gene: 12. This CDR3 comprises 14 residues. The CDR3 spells CASSETGFFRSQYF. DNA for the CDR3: TGTGCCAGCAGTGAGACAGGGTTTTTCCGTTCGCAGTATTTT.

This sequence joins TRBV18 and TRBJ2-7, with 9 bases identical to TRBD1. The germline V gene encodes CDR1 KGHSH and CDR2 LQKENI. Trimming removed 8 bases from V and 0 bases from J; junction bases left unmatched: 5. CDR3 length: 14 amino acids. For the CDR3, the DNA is TGTGCCAGCAGACGGACAGGGGACTCCTACGAGCAGTACTTC. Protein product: CASRRTGDSYEQYF.

CDR3 sequence: CASSSGLAGGDTQYF. In nucleotides, the CDR3 is TGTGCCAGCAGCTCCGGACTAGCGGGAGGAGATACGCAGTATTTT. The chain joins TRBV7-8 to TRBJ2-3; 14 bases fit TRBD2. The germline V gene has CDR1 SGHVS and CDR2 FQNEAQ. Germline trimming cut 4 bases from V and 5 bases from J; bases unmatched to any gene: 2. The CDR3 is made up of 15 amino acids.

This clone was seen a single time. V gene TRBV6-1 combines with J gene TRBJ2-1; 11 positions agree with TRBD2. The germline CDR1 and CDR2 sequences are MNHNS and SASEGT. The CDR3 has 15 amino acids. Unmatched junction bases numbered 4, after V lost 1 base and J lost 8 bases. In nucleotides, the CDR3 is TGTGCCAGCAGTGAAGGGCTAGCGGGAGGCGATGAGCAGTTCTTC. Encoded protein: CASSEGLAGGDEQFF.

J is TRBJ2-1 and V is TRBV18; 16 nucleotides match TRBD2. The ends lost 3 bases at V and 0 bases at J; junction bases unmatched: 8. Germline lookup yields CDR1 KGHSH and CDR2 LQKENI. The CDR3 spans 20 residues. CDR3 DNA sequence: TGTGCCAGCTCACCCTCTGGGGGACTAGCGGGAGGGCCCTCCTACAATGAGCAGTTCTTC. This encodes CASSPSGGLAGGPSYNEQFF.

DNA of the CDR3: TGCGCCAGCAGCCAGCAGAGCGTGGTATCCTATGGCTACACCTTC. Translated, it gives CASSQQSVVSYGYTF. The V gene is TRBV4-3, the J gene TRBJ1-2; D gene unclear. Germline V CDR1 and CDR2: LGHNA, YSLEER. Trimming pared 3 bases from V and 4 bases from J, leaving 15 bases between. CDR3 size: 15 residues.

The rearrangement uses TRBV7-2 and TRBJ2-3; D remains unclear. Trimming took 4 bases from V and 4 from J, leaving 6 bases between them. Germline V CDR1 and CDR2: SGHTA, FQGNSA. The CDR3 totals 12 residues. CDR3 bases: TGTGCCAGCAGCTCAAGCCCAGATACGCAGTATTTT. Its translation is CASSSSPDTQYF.